The next 15 T cell receptor beta chains were all read from a single sample in a study of response to subunit inactivated influenza vaccine. TCRdb re-derived calls from the RT-PCR reads in MiXCR, one entry per CDR3 protein. Here the sample spans more than 600,000 distinct CDR3 sequences, 18% being singletons. The sequencing here drew on PBMCs from blood, taken about 5 days after vaccination. These receptors all come from a man aged 50 to 59 who received an inactivated influenza vaccine.

The chain has TRBV20-1 and TRBJ2-3, with 9 bases fitting TRBD2. Germline V gives CDR1 DFQATT, CDR2 SNEGSKA (reference sequence). This CDR3 contains 18 residues. V shed 6 bases, J shed 0 bases, and the junction held 16 bases outside the gene matches. CDR3 DNA sequence: TGCAGTGCCCTGTCTTGGGCTAGCGGGAAAACTAGCACAGATACGCAGTATTTT. This translates into CSALSWASGKTSTDTQYF.

This clonotype was seen many times. This chain joins TRBV29-1 and TRBJ2-1; no reliable D call. The V gene's germline CDR1 is SQVTM and CDR2 ANQGSEA. V lost 5 bases and J 0 bases, leaving 11 bases between the germline ends. CDR3 size: 14 residues. This CDR3 is CSVSYRSSYNEQFF. In nucleotides, the CDR3 is TGCAGCGTTTCGTACAGATCCTCCTACAATGAGCAGTTCTTC.

The chain links TRBV24-1 to TRBJ2-1, with no clear D. V was pared by 4 bases and J by 5 bases, with 8 bases between. CDR1 and CDR2 from the germline V gene are KGHDR and SFDVKD. The CDR3 consists of 13 residues. CDR3 in DNA: TGTGCCACCAGTGACCCAACTAACAATGAGCAGTTCTTC. Residues: CATSDPTNNEQFF.

CDR3 sequence reads: CSARASQDNYGYTF. The CDR3 nucleotides read TGCAGTGCTAGAGCTTCGCAGGATAACTATGGCTACACCTTC. The V call is TRBV20-1, the J call TRBJ1-2; no firm D call. V was pared by 1 base and J by 1 base, with 10 bases between. CDR1 is DFQATT and CDR2 is SNEGSKA in the germline V gene (reference sequence). This CDR3 is 14 amino acids long.

This clonotype was seen more than once but under ten times. V gene TRBV7-9 combines with J gene TRBJ2-1; TRBD2 might be the D (6 bases). Trimming stripped 4 bases from V and 2 bases from J, with 12 bases between. Germline assignment: CDR1 SEHNR and CDR2 FQNEAQ (reference sequence). This CDR3 comprises 15 residues. The CDR3 region is CASSYELATYNEQFF. Written as DNA, the CDR3 is TGTGCCAGCAGCTACGAACTAGCAACCTACAATGAGCAGTTCTTC. The whole variable domain, filled in from reference TRBV7-9 and TRBJ2-1, reads DTGVSQNPRHKITKRGQNVTFRCDPISEHNRLYWYRQTLGQGPEFLTYFQNEAQLEKSRLLSDRFSAERPKGSFSTLEIQRTEQGDSAMYLCASSYELATYNEQFFGPGTRLTVL.

As DNA, the CDR3 is TGCAGCGTTAAAGCGGGAGGGACAGATACGCAGTATTTT. Its translation: CSVKAGGTDTQYF. The chain joins TRBV29-1 to TRBJ2-3; TRBD2 matches 10 bases. V was pared by 5 bases and J by 3 bases, with 2 bases of the junction left unmatched. There are 13 residues in the CDR3. CDR1 and CDR2 (germline): SQVTM, ANQGSEA.

This chain links TRBV20-1 with TRBJ2-1; TRBD2 matches 7 bases. CDR3 length equals 15 residues. Germline values: CDR1 DFQATT, CDR2 SNEGSKA (reference sequence). V gave up 2 bases and J gave up 7 bases; unmatched junction bases: 11. In DNA, the CDR3 is TGCAGTGCTAGAACCGCTAGCGGTCACAGTAATGAGCAGTTCTTC. Its translation: CSARTASGHSNEQFF.

This clonotype was recorded a few times. V and J are TRBV12-3 or TRBV12-4 and TRBJ2-3, with 10 nucleotides matching TRBD2. CDR3 length: 16 residues. With 2 bases clipped from V and 5 bases from J, the junction kept 7 bases outside the gene matches. CDR3 in amino acids: CASSLMASGRQDTQYF. In DNA form, the CDR3 reads TGTGCCAGCAGTTTAATGGCTAGCGGGAGACAAGATACGCAGTATTTT.

This clonotype was recorded a few times. V is TRBV24-1 and J is TRBJ1-2, with TRBD1 matching over 9 bases. This CDR3 region has 16 residues. Unmatched junction bases numbered 11, after V lost 3 bases and J lost 7 bases. CDR1 and CDR2 from the germline V gene are KGHDR and SFDVKD. CDR3 region: CATSDKTGTGWGGYTF. Here the CDR3 DNA reads TGTGCCACCAGTGATAAAACCGGGACAGGGTGGGGTGGCTACACCTTC.

The J gene is TRBJ2-7, the V gene TRBV19, with TRBD2 matching 9 bases. V dropped 5 bases and J dropped 4; count of bases not matched to a gene: 6. The CDR3 runs 14 residues. Germline values: CDR1 LNHDA, CDR2 SQIVND (reference sequence). The DNA of the CDR3 is TGTGCCAGTAGTCCCGGGGGACTAGCTTACGAGCAGTACTTC. This translates into CASSPGGLAYEQYF.

CDR3 coding DNA: TGTGCCACCCTCCGCGGTAGCGGGGAGCTGTTTTTT. This sequence encodes CATLRGSGELFF. The rearrangement joins TRBV10-3 to TRBJ2-2; D ambiguous. Germline CDR1 and CDR2: ENHRY and SYGVKD. Trimming removed 10 bases at V and 7 bases at J, with 13 bases between. The CDR3 is 12 amino acids.

This clonotype came up a few times. V gene TRBV7-9 combines with J gene TRBJ2-5; 12 bases map to TRBD2. J was trimmed by 2 bases and V by 3 bases; bases with no gene match: 4. Per germline, CDR1 SEHNR and CDR2 FQNEAQ (reference sequence). The CDR3 runs to 16 residues. The CDR3 region has the DNA TGTGCCAGCAGCTTGACTAGCGGGAGACAACAAGAGACCCAGTACTTC. This gives the protein CASSLTSGRQQETQYF. Together with reference TRBV7-9 and TRBJ2-5, the CDR3 gives the full variable domain: DTGVSQNPRHKITKRGQNVTFRCDPISEHNRLYWYRQTLGQGPEFLTYFQNEAQLEKSRLLSDRFSAERPKGSFSTLEIQRTEQGDSAMYLCASSLTSGRQQETQYFGPGTRLLVL.

This chain links TRBV4-3 with TRBJ2-7; 7 bases fit TRBD1. Germline CDR1 and CDR2: LGHNA and YSLEER. This CDR3 region has 16 residues. The V and J ends lost 3 bases and 0 bases, in that order; junction bases with no gene match: 8. The CDR3 loop is CASSQATGAYSYEQYF. The DNA for the CDR3 is TGCGCCAGCAGCCAGGCTACAGGGGCCTACTCCTACGAGCAGTACTTC.

This clonotype was seen many times. CDR3 sequence (DNA): TGCAGTGCTAGACCCCAAGCGGGAAAAAACATTCAGTACTTC. Residues: CSARPQAGKNIQYF. V is TRBV20-1 and J is TRBJ2-4; 7 nucleotides agree with TRBD2. Per the germline V gene, CDR1 is DFQATT and CDR2 is SNEGSKA (reference sequence). The CDR3 consists of 14 residues. Trimming cost V 2 bases and J 4 bases; bases outside gene matches: 5.

This clonotype showed up just a few times. The chain is built from TRBV10-3 and TRBJ1-1; weak D call: TRBD1 (6 bases). The germline V gene has CDR1 ENHRY and CDR2 SYGVKD. The V end was cut by 3 bases, the J end by 8 bases, with 16 bases between. This CDR3 region has 14 residues. The CDR3: CAISDSSTDREAFF. The CDR3 DNA follows: TGTGCCATCAGTGATTCTAGTACGGACAGAGAAGCTTTCTTT.